By sample fraction, the clone carrying this TCR beta chain is medium-sized (0.01 to 0.1%). Its antigen is undetermined. This record comes from a study of CD8 T cells in ankylosing spondylitis. Study findings and constraints: Disease-linked clones bore a CD8+ phenotype, appearing relatively rarely in peripheral blood. Significant enrichment of disease-linked clones was reported in matched ankylosing spondylitis synovial fluid.

The TCR beta libraries were generated through quantitative 5'-RACE incorporating molecular barcodes. In TCRdb, the 5' RACE reads were re-called with MiXCR into one record per CDR3 protein. Of approximately 150,000 distinct CDR3 sequences in the sample, 25% to 35% were seen once. Deletions cut 0 bases from V and 8 bases from J, with 10 bases between. The CDR3 runs to 13 residues. This TCR was recovered from a male donor with ankylosing spondylitis. The gene calls are TRBV12-3 or TRBV12-4 and TRBJ1-2; a possible D gene is TRBD1 (6 bases). The sequencing input was synovial fluid, either unsorted or a sorted T cell fraction (not recorded which). The CDR3 sequence: CASSLAGARGYTF. The DNA for the CDR3 is TGTGCCAGCAGTTTAGCGGGGGCGAGAGGCTACACCTTC.